Here is one T cell receptor beta chain with its context. Its antigen is as yet unknown. The data originate from a study of CD8 T cells in Susac syndrome. General study points: The study recognized that the number of individuals in its TCR sequencing and HLA analysis was relatively small.

Patients with stable or active relapsing-remitting disease, all of them treatment-naive, made up the multiple sclerosis controls. TEMRA cells were FACS-enriched and CD8+ and CD4+ T cells negatively isolated. Germline V gene sequence: CDR1 SEHNR, CDR2 FQNEAQ (reference sequence). Trimming removed 5 bases from V and 3 bases from J; junction bases left unmatched: 9. There are 15 residues in the CDR3. The RNA, 0.5 to 1 ug, was put through reverse transcription using random hexamers. An immunoSEQ multiplex PCR generated amplified TCR beta CDR3 products spanning 54 Vbeta and 13 Jbeta. TCRdb recomputed calls from the immunoSEQ multiplex PCR reads with MiXCR, one row per CDR3 protein. The sample lists under 550,000 distinct CDR3 sequences, about 85% occurring once.

The chain joins TRBV7-9 to TRBJ1-1; TRBD1 aligns across 7 bases. The sequenced sample was CD8+ T cells from PBMCs. The clonotype originates from a human donor with multiple sclerosis. The CDR3 protein is CASSPPTGSYTEAFF. The CDR3 DNA is TGTGCCAGCAGCCCTCCGACAGGGAGTTACACTGAAGCTTTCTTT.